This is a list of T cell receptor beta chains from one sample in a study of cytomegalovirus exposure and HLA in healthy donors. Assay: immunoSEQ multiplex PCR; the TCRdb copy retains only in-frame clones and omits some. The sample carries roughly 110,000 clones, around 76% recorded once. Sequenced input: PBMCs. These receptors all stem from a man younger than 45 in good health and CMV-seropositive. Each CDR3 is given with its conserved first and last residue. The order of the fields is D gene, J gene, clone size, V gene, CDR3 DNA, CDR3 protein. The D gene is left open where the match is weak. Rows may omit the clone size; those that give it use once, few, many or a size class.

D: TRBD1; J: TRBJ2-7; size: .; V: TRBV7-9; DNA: TGTGCCAGCAGCTTACCCGATATTACCGGGACAGACCGAGTTGTCGAGCAGTACTTC; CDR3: CASSLPDITGTDRVVEQYF
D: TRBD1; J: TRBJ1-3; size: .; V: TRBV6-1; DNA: TGTGCCAGCAGGCCCGACAGGGCGTCTGGAAACACCATATATTTT; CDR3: CASRPDRASGNTIYF
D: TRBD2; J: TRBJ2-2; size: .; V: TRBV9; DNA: TGTGCCAGCAGCCTAGCGGGGGGATGGACCGGGGAGCTGTTTTTT; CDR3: CASSLAGGWTGELFF
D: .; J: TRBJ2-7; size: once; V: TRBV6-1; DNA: TGTGCCAGCAGTGAAGGGGGCAGGGCCTACGAGCAGTACTTC; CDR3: CASSEGGRAYEQYF
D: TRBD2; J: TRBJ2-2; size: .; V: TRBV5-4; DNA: TGTGCCAGCGCTAGTTCCCCCACCCTAGCGGGGACCAACACCGGGGAGCTGTTTTTT; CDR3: CASASSPTLAGTNTGELFF
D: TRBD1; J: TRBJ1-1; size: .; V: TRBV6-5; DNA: TGTGCCAGCAGTTATATAACAGGGGACACTGAAGCTTTCTTT; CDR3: CASSYITGDTEAFF
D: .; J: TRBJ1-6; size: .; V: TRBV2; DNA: TGTGCCAGCAGTCTCCATAATTCACCCCTCCACTTT; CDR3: CASSLHNSPLHF
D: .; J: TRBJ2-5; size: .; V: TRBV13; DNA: TGTGCCAGCAGCTTAAAGGGGGGGCCCGGGGAGACCCAGTACTTC; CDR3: CASSLKGGPGETQYF
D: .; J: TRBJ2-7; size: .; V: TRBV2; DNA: TGTGCCAGCAAAACGGGGACATCCTCCGCCTACGAGCAGTACTTC; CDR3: CASKTGTSSAYEQYF
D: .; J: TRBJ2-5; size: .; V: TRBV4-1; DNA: TGCGCCAGCAGCCGCACTCCCCCCCGGACAGCGAAAGAGACCCAGTACTTC; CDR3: CASSRTPPRTAKETQYF
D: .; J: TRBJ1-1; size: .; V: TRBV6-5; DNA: TGTGCCAGCAGCTTCCGGTCCCGGGGGAACACTGAAGCTTTCTTT; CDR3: CASSFRSRGNTEAFF
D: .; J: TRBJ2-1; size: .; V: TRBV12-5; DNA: TGTGCTAGTGGTGGACAAAGGGGGTTAAGCTCCTACAATGAGCAGTTCTTC; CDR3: CASGGQRGLSSYNEQFF
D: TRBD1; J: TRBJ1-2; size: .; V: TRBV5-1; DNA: TGCGCCAGCAGCTTCCATGGACAGGGGGCGTTCTACACCTTC; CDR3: CASSFHGQGAFYTF
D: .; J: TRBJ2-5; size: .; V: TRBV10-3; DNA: TGTGCCATCAGGCGACGGGGGACAGAAGAGACCCAGTACTTC; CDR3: CAIRRRGTEETQYF
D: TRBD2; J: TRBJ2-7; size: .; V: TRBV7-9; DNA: TGTGCCAGCAGCCCAAGCCCCGGGGGGGCCTCCGAGCAGTACTTC; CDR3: CASSPSPGGASEQYF
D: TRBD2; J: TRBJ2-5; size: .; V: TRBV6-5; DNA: TGTGCCAGCAGTTACTCCAGCGGGGGGGTCGGGACCCAGTACTTC; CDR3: CASSYSSGGVGTQYF
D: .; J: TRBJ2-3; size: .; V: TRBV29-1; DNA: TGCAGCGTACTGACAGAATTTCTCACAGATACGCAGTATTTT; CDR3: CSVLTEFLTDTQYF
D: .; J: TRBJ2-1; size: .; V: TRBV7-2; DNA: TGTGCCAGCAGCTTTGGGACTCAAACTTCCTACAATGAGCAGTTCTTC; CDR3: CASSFGTQTSYNEQFF
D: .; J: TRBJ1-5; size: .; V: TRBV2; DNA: TGTGCCAGCAGTATAAGTGGGGGGATTGGCAATCAGCCCCAGCATTTT; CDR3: CASSISGGIGNQPQHF